This T cell receptor (beta chain) originates from a study of T cells after yellow fever vaccination. General study findings and limits: The secondary T-cell response peaked on day 5, not day 15, but was weaker.

Points on this clonotype: No antigen is known for it.

Trimming took 0 bases from V and 4 from J, leaving 12 bases between them. CDR3 size: 15 residues. Looked up from germline, CDR1 is LGHNT and CDR2 is FRNRAP. Using its own MiXCR run on the 5' RACE reads, TCRdb lists one record per CDR3 protein. This table has hundreds of thousands of distinct CDR3 sequences, approximately 13% appearing once. Material: PBMCs, obtained on the day of the yellow fever booster vaccination. The origin of this receptor is a man aged 25 to 40 who received the YFV17D yellow fever vaccine. V gene TRBV12-5 combines with J gene TRBJ2-5, with D possibly TRBD2 on 6 matching bases. CDR3 DNA sequence: TGTGCTAGTGGTTTGGTCGGGGGTTTGTCAGAGACCCAGTACTTC. Its translation is CASGLVGGLSETQYF.